The 14 T cell receptor beta chains presented below share a single source sample, sequenced in a study of blood T cell repertoires in COVID-19 (dated by TCRdb to about 2020). The library was prepared using the immunoSEQ multiplex PCR assay. Held by TCRdb, this immuneACCESS table contains in-frame sequences only and omits some clones. Under half of the omission traces to an unresolved V gene where checked; the cause of the rest is unknown. A total of about 98,000 clones appear in this sample, 82% of them only once. Roughly 11% of the sample lies in the top ten. Sequencing used peripheral blood. The receptors were gathered from a man between 65 and 85 years old with active or convalescent COVID-19.

V gene TRBV29-1 combines with J gene TRBJ1-1, with D possibly TRBD1 on 5 matching bases. V lost 6 bases and J 2 bases, leaving 16 bases between the germline ends. The germline V gene has CDR1 SQVTM and CDR2 ANQGSEA. This CDR3 has 14 residues. Here the CDR3 DNA reads TGCAGCGTCGTCGTCCAGGGCGAAAACACTGAAGCTTTCTTT. It translates to CSVVVQGENTEAFF.

The chain joins TRBV4-3 to TRBJ2-6; possible D gene TRBD1, 6 bases. This CDR3 has 17 amino acids. Germline V CDR1 and CDR2: LGHNA, YSLEER. The V and J ends lost 1 base and 1 base respectively, with 11 bases between them. CDR3 in DNA: TGCGCCAGCAGCCAAGTCCTCAGGGGTTCTGGGGCCAACGTCCTGACTTTC. This translates into CASSQVLRGSGANVLTF.

The V and J genes are TRBV11-3 and TRBJ2-5; TRBD1 matches 7 bases. This CDR3 region has 13 residues. Germline V gene data show CDR1 as SGHNT and CDR2 as YENEEA. V was clipped by 8 bases and J by 5 bases; unmatched bases: 8. CDR3 sequence: CASRGRGQETQYF. CDR3 bases: TGTGCCAGCCGGGGCAGGGGACAGGAGACCCAGTACTTC.

This clone appeared a single time. The chain combines TRBV11-1 with TRBJ1-4, with 7 bases lining up with TRBD1. Germline V gene data show CDR1 as SGHAT and CDR2 as FQDESV (reference sequence). V trimming: 5 bases; J trimming: 0 bases; junction bases outside the gene matches: 6. CDR3 size: 16 residues. CDR3 protein: CASSRGQTATNEKLFF. The CDR3, as DNA: TGTGCCAGCAGCCGGGGACAGACTGCAACTAATGAAAAACTGTTTTTT.

V gene TRBV19 combines with J gene TRBJ2-3, with D maybe TRBD2 (6 bases). V gave up 3 bases and J gave up 2 bases, with 9 bases separating them. Germline CDR1 reads LNHDA; CDR2 reads SQIVND (reference sequence). The CDR3 spans 14 residues. CDR3 sequence (DNA): TGTGCCAGTAGTATGGGGGGATTCACAGATACGCAGTATTTT. Its protein product is CASSMGGFTDTQYF. Full variable domain (missing parts from reference TRBV19 and TRBJ2-3): DGGITQSPKYLFRKEGQNVTLSCEQNLNHDAMYWYRQDPGQGLRLIYYSQIVNDFQKGDIAEGYSVSREKKESFPLTVTSAQKNPTAFYLCASSMGGFTDTQYFGPGTRLTVL.

The chain has TRBV4-1 and TRBJ2-7; 9 nucleotides align to TRBD1. V shed 3 bases and J 4 bases; nucleotides not matched to a gene: 7. The germline CDR1 and CDR2 sequences are MGHRA and YSYEKL. The CDR3 runs to 15 residues. CDR3 region: CASSHPDRGNYEQYF. DNA for the CDR3: TGCGCCAGCAGCCACCCCGACAGGGGGAATTACGAGCAGTACTTC.

The rearrangement joins TRBV3-1 (or the pseudogene TRBV3-2) to TRBJ2-7; 8 bases align to TRBD2. Trimming cost V 3 bases and J 0 bases; bases outside gene matches: 10. This CDR3 spans 17 amino acids. Germline CDR1 LGHDT, CDR2 YNNKEL (reference sequence). CDR3 sequence (DNA): TGTGCCAGCAGCCAGGCGGCGGTAGCGGGACCCTCCTACGAGCAGTACTTC. Translation gives CASSQAAVAGPSYEQYF.

The sample holds one count of this clone. This chain joins TRBV6-1 and TRBJ2-1; D is ambiguous. This CDR3 spans 14 amino acids. The germline gives CDR1 MNHNS, CDR2 SASEGT. Trimming cost V 2 bases and J 4 bases, with 9 bases left between them. CDR3 coding DNA: TGTGCCAGCAGTGAATCTGGGCCATACAATGAGCAGTTCTTC. Translation gives CASSESGPYNEQFF.

This clone was detected once. The rearrangement links TRBV10-1 to TRBJ2-3; 14 nucleotides line up with TRBD2. CDR1 is WNHNN and CDR2 is SYGVQD in the germline V gene (reference sequence). The trim removed 0 bases at V and 0 bases at J, leaving 5 bases unmatched. The CDR3 covers 19 residues. CDR3 sequence: CASSESRGLAGGSTDTQYF. CDR3 coding DNA: TGCGCCAGCAGTGAGTCCCGAGGACTAGCGGGGGGTAGCACAGATACGCAGTATTTT.

V and J are TRBV24-1 and TRBJ2-3; 8 bases fit TRBD2. The CDR3 covers 14 residues. The junction had 3 bases not matched to a gene; V was cut back by 6 bases and J by 2 bases. The V gene's germline CDR1 is KGHDR and CDR2 SFDVKD. The CDR3 here is CATSPGGATDTQYF. The CDR3 DNA reads as TGTGCCACCAGTCCGGGGGGGGCCACAGATACGCAGTATTTT.

This clone was seen once. This chain connects TRBV14 to TRBJ2-7; D possibly corresponds to TRBD2 (6 bases). Trimming pared 3 bases from V and 4 bases from J, leaving 7 bases between. Germline V lookup: CDR1 SGHDN, CDR2 FVKESK. This CDR3 has 12 amino acids. The CDR3 loop is CASSQAGYEQYF. The CDR3 bases are TGTGCCAGCAGCCAGGCGGGGTACGAGCAGTACTTC.

This CDR3 is CASLPGQNTEAFF. In DNA form, the CDR3 reads TGTGCCAGCCTACCGGGACAAAACACTGAAGCTTTCTTT. The rearrangement uses TRBV18 and TRBJ1-1; D is perhaps TRBD1 (6 bases). This CDR3 has 13 residues. CDR1 KGHSH and CDR2 LQKENI come from the germline V gene. V lost 8 bases, J lost 2 bases, and 12 bases lay in between.

The chain is built from TRBV4-2 and TRBJ2-1; D remains unclear. The CDR3 extends over 16 amino acids. Germline assignment: CDR1 LGHNA and CDR2 YNFKEQ. Between the trimmed V and J ends, which lost 1 base and 0 bases, there was a span of 10 bases. The chain's CDR3 is CASSQGDLVSYNEQFF. CDR3 coding DNA: TGTGCCAGCAGCCAAGGAGACCTAGTCTCCTACAATGAGCAGTTCTTC.

This CDR3 reads CASSSSGQVSYEQYF. The CDR3 DNA reads TGTGCCAGCTCATCTTCCGGACAGGTTTCCTACGAGCAGTACTTC. The chain has TRBV18 and TRBJ2-7; 7 nucleotides agree with TRBD1. The junction had 8 bases not matched to a gene; V was cut back by 5 bases and J by 1 base. CDR3 size: 15 residues. Germline V gene sequence: CDR1 KGHSH, CDR2 LQKENI.